This TCR beta chain was captured by sequencing in a study of T cells in Graves' hyperthyroidism and ophthalmopathy (dated by TCRdb to about 2019). In terms of the full investigation: Peripheral blood samples were taken at initial diagnosis, before any treatment was given. TCR V-J signatures able to tell the groups apart were searched for in a discovery cohort of 90 to 100 patients, of whom around 42 had Graves' ophthalmopathy and some 60 had stable Graves' hyperthyroidism. An independent validation cohort of around 19 hyperthyroidism patients and 15 or so patients who later progressed to ophthalmopathy tested prospective prediction of ophthalmopathy. The 100 or so discovery patients were randomly split 7:3 into training and test sets. In about 6 Graves' hyperthyroidism patients, the study also compared T-cell repertoires from thyroid tissue with T-cell repertoires from blood. After sampling, hyperthyroidism patients received methimazole starting at 30 mg daily, and ophthalmopathy patients received high-dose intravenous methylprednisolone. The paper reports TCR Vbeta CDR3 sequencing of over 120 peripheral blood samples: around 45 ophthalmopathy, roughly 80 hyperthyroidism and 17 progressor patients. Study-wide findings and limitations: Most expanded thyroid clonotypes (frequency above 0.001) were also detected in blood, a finding suggesting that blood repertoires may reflect thyroid immune responses. During validation, the model predicted progression to ophthalmopathy a median of roughly six months ahead of onset, with approximately 71% sensitivity and almost 75% specificity. A 13 V-J signature model separated ophthalmopathy from stable hyperthyroidism, with 87.88% sensitivity and roughly 84% specificity in cross-validation and 80%/75% in testing. Sample size was not statistically predetermined, and investigators were not blinded to group allocation.

This clonotype was seen a few times. No antigen is known for it. One base away there is no much larger clone; base qualities are not given. A patient counted as having stable Graves' hyperthyroidism if no progression to ophthalmopathy occurred over 18 months of follow-up. Hyperthyroidism patients were newly diagnosed, had a disease duration of under 2 months, and were aged 18 to 65 years. Exclusion was applied to patients with uncontrolled infections, other autoimmune diseases, pregnancy or lactation. Diagnoses were established on the basis of clinical symptoms, serum thyroxine and TRAb, thyroid ultrasound, and orbital computed tomography. PBMCs were separated from 10 ml of fresh peripheral blood using Ficoll-Paque density gradient centrifugation. Total RNA was extracted using Trizol reagent, and RNA quality was assessed on an Agilent 2100 Bioanalyzer. V loses 5 bases, J loses 0 bases, and the germline ends lie 5 bases apart. The CDR3 holds 11 amino acids from the cysteine to the phenylalanine. CDR3 DNA is the only sequence kept; it has 33 bases, read in frame from the first base. The germline V gene supplies CDR1 SQVTM and CDR2 ANQGSEA.

The TCR beta CDR3 regions were amplified from RNA transcripts. The TCR CDR3 was subjected to a first round of RT-PCR using the HTBI primer set and the Qiagen OneStep RT-PCR kit. A second multiplex PCR round built the libraries, followed by size selection and purification. Sequencing of the libraries was done on an Illumina HiSeq2000 using paired-end 100 bp reads. The study's own analysis went as follows. SOAPnuke was used to process the raw data, with reads discarded if the reads contained adapters or uncalled bases, had a mean Phred below 15, or lacked an exact constant-primer or identifier match. COPE v1.2.5 was used to merge high-quality paired reads, and clonotypes were defined as unique nucleotide sequences. MiTCR v1.1 was used to align clonotypes to the IMGT TRBV, TRBD and TRBJ reference segments. The analysis included only V-J combinations with a frequency above 0.0001, which together covered roughly 99% of the repertoires. A TCS score was defined as the ratio of F50 (clonal expansion) to E x V (chaos), with BLOSUM62-based TCRdist applied between CDR3 peptides within each V-J. Welch's t-statistics and random forest reduced just over 500 V-J features to around 14, which were used in a naive Bayes classifier (R e1071). TCRdb reprocessed the public reads (quality trimming at Q25 with fastp, clone calling with MiXCR) and kept in-frame beta chains. Rows merge per CDR3 protein into single entries with the most common DNA and genes. For this entry, the V and J calls and clone size follow TCRdb and not the study's own pipeline. The sample table contains more than 550,000 distinct CDR3 sequences; only one count was recorded for about 18% of them. About a sixth of the sample rests with the top ten.

This receptor was identified in a man between 45 and 60 years old with Graves' hyperthyroidism. Sequencing used blood. The rearranged chain carries TRBV29-1 and TRBJ2-7; too little of a D gene remains to name it. The bases read TGCAGCGTTTTTCTCTCCTACGAGCAGTACTTC. It specifies CSVFLSYEQYF.